This T cell receptor (beta chain) was retrieved from a study of graft-versus-host responses after intestinal transplantation. CDR3 length: 14 residues. V lost 8 bases to trimming and J lost 4 bases, with 18 bases between them. This clone occurred once. The antigen is unknown. The data were produced by immunoSEQ multiplex PCR, yet TCRdb's version contains in-frame clones alone and is incomplete. The table lists roughly 92,000 clones, 90% of them singletons. The clonotype was recovered from a human donor who received an intestinal transplant. V is TRBV5-3 and J is TRBJ1-2; tentatively, D is TRBD1 (6 bases). TRBV5-3 is flagged as an ORF with uncertain function. The material sequenced was unstimulated CD4+ T cells sorted from spleen or lymph node cells, taken before intestinal transplant. CDR3 sequence: CARTLGGGGYGYTF. CDR3 coding DNA: TGTGCCAGGACTCTGGGGGGGGGCGGCTATGGCTACACCTTC.